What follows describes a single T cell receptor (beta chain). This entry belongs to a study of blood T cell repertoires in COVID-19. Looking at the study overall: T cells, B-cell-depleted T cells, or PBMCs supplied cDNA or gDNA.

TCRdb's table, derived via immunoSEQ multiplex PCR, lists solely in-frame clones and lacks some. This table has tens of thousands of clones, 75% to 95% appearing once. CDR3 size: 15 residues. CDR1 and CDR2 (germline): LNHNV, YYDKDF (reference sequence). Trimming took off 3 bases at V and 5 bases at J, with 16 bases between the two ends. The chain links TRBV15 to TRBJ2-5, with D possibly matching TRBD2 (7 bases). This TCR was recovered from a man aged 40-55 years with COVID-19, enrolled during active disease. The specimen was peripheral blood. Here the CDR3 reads CATSSAWGGGETQYF. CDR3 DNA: TGTGCCACCAGCAGTGCCTGGGGGGGCGGGGAGACCCAGTACTTC.